Described below is a single T cell receptor beta chain sequence and its context. Antigen unknown. The junction departs from the called germline gene at one end, perhaps through a read error. This specimen belongs to a study of breast tumors, draining lymph nodes, adjacent tissues. The study, taken as a whole, reports: Tumor T cell lymph node origin was a supported hypothesis, not proven. Data fit most tumor T cells coming from lymph node, expanding in tumor. Tumor repertoires ranked between lymph nodes and nontumor tissue in diversity, with V and J gene preferences.

Germline V CDR1 and CDR2: LNHNV, YYDKDF (reference sequence). There are 16 residues in the CDR3. The lymph nodes were axillary draining lymph nodes from breast cancer patients. TCRdb itself ran the multiplex PCR reads through MiXCR, one entry per CDR3 protein. The sample has around 140,000 distinct CDR3 sequences, less than 35% seen once; the top ten hold around 2.3%. Sequencing was done on a sample of axillary lymph node tissue. This receptor was identified in a female donor with breast cancer. Some clones in this sample may be carry-over from other donors' samples. V usage is TRBV15 and J usage is TRBJ2-2, with a weak D call TRBD2 (6 bases). CDR3 coding DNA: TGTGCCACCGGCAGCCCCGGGAGTGGGTCCACCGAGGAGCTGTTCTTT. Residues: CATGSPGSGSTEELFF.